This T cell receptor (beta chain) was documented in a study of blood T cell repertoires in COVID-19. Study-wide context: There were acute and convalescent COVID-19 samples, and they came from the United States, Italy and Spain. Sources were T cells, B-cell-depleted T cells, or PBMCs; the material itself was cDNA or gDNA.

The germline gives CDR1 SGDLS, CDR2 YYNGEE. With 2 bases clipped from V and 4 bases from J, the junction kept 2 bases outside the gene matches. This CDR3 has 15 amino acids. Recruitment covered some 25 US areas and drew participants whose ages spanned about 18 to 100 years. Exposed participants came across a COVID-19 case within 2 weeks before study entry. Points on this clone: Other DNA variants within this sample encode the same CDR3.

The assay was immunoSEQ multiplex PCR, and TCRdb's table has in-frame clones only and misses some. In the table there are some 320,000 clones, 90% to 95% of which are singletons. The chain combines TRBV9 with TRBJ2-5; 13 bases are a match to TRBD2. Sequenced input: PBMCs or T cells enriched from blood (not recorded which). The origin of this receptor is a woman younger than 45 who had been exposed to COVID-19. CDR3 DNA sequence: TGTGCCAGCAGCGTTGGGACTAGCGGGGTAGAGACCCAGTACTTC. Translated: CASSVGTSGVETQYF.